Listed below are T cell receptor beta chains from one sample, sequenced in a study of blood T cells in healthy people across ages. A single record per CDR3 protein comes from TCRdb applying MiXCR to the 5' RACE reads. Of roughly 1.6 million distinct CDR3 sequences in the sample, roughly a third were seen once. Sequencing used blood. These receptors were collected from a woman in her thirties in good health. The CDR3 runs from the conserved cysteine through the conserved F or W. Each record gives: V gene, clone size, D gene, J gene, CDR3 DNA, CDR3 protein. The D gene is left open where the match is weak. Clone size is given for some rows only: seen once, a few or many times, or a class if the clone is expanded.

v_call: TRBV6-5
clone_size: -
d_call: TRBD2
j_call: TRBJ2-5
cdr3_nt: TGTGCCAGCAGTCATAGCGGGGGAAGGAAAGAGACCCAGTACTTC
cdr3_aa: CASSHSGGRKETQYF

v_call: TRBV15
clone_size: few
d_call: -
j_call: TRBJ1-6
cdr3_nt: TGTGCCACCTCGAGAGGGGGGGGTGTGAGAAATTCACCCCTCCACTTT
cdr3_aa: CATSRGGGVRNSPLHF

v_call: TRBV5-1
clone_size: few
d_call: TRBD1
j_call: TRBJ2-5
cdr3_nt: TGCGCCAGCTTTTCCGGGACAGGCCAAGAGACCCAGTACTTC
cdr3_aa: CASFSGTGQETQYF

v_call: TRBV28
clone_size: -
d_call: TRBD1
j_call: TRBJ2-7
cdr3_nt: TGTGCCAGCAGCCCCTCCGCCGGGACAGGCTCCTACGAGCAGTACTTC
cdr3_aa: CASSPSAGTGSYEQYF

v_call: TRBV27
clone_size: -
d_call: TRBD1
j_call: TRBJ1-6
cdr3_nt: TGTGCCAGCCACGACAGGGTCTCACCCCTCCACTTT
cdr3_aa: CASHDRVSPLHF

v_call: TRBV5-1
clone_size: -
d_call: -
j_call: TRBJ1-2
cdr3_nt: TGCGCCAGCAGCTTGTTATCCGGAGCAAGTGACTACACCTTC
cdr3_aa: CASSLLSGASDYTF

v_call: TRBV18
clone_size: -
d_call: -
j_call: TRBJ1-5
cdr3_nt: TGTGCCAGCTCACCAGCAGGACGAGGGCAGCCCCAGCATTTT
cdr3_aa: CASSPAGRGQPQHF

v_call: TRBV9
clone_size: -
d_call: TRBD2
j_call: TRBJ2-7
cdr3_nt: TGTGCCAGCAGCGTAGAATTAGCGGGTACAAGCTCCTACGAGCAGTACTTC
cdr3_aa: CASSVELAGTSSYEQYF

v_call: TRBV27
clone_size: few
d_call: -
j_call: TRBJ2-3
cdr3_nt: TGTGCCAGCAGATCCCCCCATGGCGGAGGCACAGATACGCAGTATTTT
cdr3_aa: CASRSPHGGGTDTQYF

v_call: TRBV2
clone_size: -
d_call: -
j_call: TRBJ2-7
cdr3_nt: TGTGCCAGCAGAGGGGATTCCCTCTTGGGCGAGCAGTACTTC
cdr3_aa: CASRGDSLLGEQYF

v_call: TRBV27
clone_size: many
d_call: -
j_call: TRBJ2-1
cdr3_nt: TGTGCCAGCAGCTTACTGGGCGCCTACAATGAGCAGTTCTTC
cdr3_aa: CASSLLGAYNEQFF

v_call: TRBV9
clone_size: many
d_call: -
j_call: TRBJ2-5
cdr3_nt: TGTGCCAGCAGCGTAACGGGAGCGGTAGAGACCCAGTACTTC
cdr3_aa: CASSVTGAVETQYF

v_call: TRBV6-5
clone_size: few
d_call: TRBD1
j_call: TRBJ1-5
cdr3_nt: TGTGCCAGCAGTAAACAGGGGAGGCATCAGCCCCAGCATTTT
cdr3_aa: CASSKQGRHQPQHF

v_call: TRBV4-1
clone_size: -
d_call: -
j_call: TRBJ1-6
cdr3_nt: TGCGCCAGCAGCCAAGACAGGGATAGGGGGGGTTCACCCCTCCACTTT
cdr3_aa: CASSQDRDRGGSPLHF

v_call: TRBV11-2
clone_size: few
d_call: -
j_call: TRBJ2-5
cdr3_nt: TGTGCCAGCAGCTTCCCGGACCTAGAGACCCAGTACTTC
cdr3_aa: CASSFPDLETQYF

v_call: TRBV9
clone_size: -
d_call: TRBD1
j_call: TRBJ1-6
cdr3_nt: TGTGCCAGCAGCGAACAGGGGCTTGGCTCACCCCTCCACTTT
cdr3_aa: CASSEQGLGSPLHF

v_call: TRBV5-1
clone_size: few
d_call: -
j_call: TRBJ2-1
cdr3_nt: TGCGCCAATTTGCCTAGGGGCCGTCAGGATGAGCAGTTCTTC
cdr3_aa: CANLPRGRQDEQFF

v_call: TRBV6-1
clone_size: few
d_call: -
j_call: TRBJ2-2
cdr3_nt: TGTGCCAGCAGACAAGGGCGACTGACTCCCAACGGCGGGGAGCTGTTTTTT
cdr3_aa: CASRQGRLTPNGGELFF

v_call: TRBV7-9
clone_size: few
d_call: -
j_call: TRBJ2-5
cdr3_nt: TGTGCCAGCAGCTTACCTAACTTCCAAGAGACCCAGTACTTC
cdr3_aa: CASSLPNFQETQYF

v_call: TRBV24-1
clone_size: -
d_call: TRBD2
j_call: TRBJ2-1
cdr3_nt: TGTGCCACCAGTAGGGCGGGGGGAGTTGAGCAGTTCTTC
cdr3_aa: CATSRAGGVEQFF

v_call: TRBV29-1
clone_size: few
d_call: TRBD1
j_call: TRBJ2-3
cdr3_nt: TGCAGCGTTGAGGGACAGAGCACAGATACGCAGTATTTT
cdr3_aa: CSVEGQSTDTQYF

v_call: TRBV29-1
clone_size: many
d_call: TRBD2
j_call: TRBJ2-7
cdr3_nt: TGCAGCGCCGGGACTAGCGGGGGTCCCGAGCAGTACTTC
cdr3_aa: CSAGTSGGPEQYF

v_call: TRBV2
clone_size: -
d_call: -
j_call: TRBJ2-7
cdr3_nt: TGTGCCAGCACACAGGACTCCTACGAGCAGTACTTC
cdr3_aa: CASTQDSYEQYF

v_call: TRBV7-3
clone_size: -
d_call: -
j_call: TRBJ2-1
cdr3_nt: TGTGCCAGCAGCTTAATGGTTAGCGGTGGCTACAATGAGCAGTTCTTC
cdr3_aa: CASSLMVSGGYNEQFF

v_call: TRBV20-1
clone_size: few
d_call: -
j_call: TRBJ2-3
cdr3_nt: TGCAGTGCTAGAGATCGAAGGCGGGGTTCGGCAGATACGCAGTATTTT
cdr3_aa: CSARDRRRGSADTQYF

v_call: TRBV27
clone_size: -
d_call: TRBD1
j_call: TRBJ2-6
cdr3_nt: TGTGCCAGCAGTCCTCGGACAGGGGCCCTCTCTGGGGCCAACGTCCTGACTTTC
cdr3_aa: CASSPRTGALSGANVLTF

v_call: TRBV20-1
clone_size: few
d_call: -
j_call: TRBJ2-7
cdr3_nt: TGCAGTGCTAGAGATCGGTACGGATCCGACGAGCAGTACTTC
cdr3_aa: CSARDRYGSDEQYF

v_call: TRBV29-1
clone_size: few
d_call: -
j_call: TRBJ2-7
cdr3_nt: TGCAGCGTTGTAGGCAGAGATGCCCGCTACGAGCAGTACTTC
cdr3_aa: CSVVGRDARYEQYF

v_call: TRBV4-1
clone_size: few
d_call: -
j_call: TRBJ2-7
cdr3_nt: TGCGCCAGCAGCCAAATACCAGAAGAGGCCCAGTACTTC
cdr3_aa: CASSQIPEEAQYF

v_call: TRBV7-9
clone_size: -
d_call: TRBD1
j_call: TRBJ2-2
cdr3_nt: TGTGCCAGCAGACCTCCCGGGACAGGGGATGTAGTGGCCGGGGAGCTGTTTTTT
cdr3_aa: CASRPPGTGDVVAGELFF

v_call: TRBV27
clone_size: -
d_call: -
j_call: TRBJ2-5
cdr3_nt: TGTGCCAGCAGGCCTAGCGGCCTAAGGGGGGAGACCCAGTACTTC
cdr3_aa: CASRPSGLRGETQYF

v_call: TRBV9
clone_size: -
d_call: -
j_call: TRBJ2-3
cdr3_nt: TGTGCCAGCAGCGTAGCGGACATCGACGCAGATACGCAGTATTTT
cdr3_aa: CASSVADIDADTQYF

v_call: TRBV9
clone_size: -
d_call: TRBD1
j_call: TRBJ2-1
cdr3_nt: TGTGCCAGCAGCGTATACGGTCTAGGGGGCTATGAGCAGTTCTTC
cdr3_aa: CASSVYGLGGYEQFF

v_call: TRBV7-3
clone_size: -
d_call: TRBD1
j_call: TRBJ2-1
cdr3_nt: TGTGCCAGCAGCCCGGACAGGAGGCTGCCCTACAATGAGCAGTTCTTC
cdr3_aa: CASSPDRRLPYNEQFF

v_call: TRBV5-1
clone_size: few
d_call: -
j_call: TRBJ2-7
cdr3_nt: TGCGCCAGCAGCTTGGCGGTCGGCGTAAACGAGCAGTACTTC
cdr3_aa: CASSLAVGVNEQYF

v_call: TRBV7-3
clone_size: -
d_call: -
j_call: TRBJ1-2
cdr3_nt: TGTGCCAGCAGCCCGGGCGTCAGAACTAACTATGGCTACACCTTC
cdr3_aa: CASSPGVRTNYGYTF

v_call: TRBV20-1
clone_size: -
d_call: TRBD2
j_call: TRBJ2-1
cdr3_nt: TGCAGTGCCCAACTAGGAGCGGGGGGCGCGAATGAGCAGTTCTTC
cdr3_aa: CSAQLGAGGANEQFF

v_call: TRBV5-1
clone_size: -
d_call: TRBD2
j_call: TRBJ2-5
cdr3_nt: TGCGCCAGCAGCTGGGGGACTAGCGGGGAAGAGACCCAGTACTTC
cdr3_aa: CASSWGTSGEETQYF

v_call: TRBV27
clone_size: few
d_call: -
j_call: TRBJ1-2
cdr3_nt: TGTGCCAGCAGTCGGAAGATGGCCTATGGCTACACCTTC
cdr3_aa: CASSRKMAYGYTF

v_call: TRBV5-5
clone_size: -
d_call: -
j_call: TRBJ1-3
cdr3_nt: TGTGCCAGCAGCTTGGAATTCGGGGAATGGAACACCATATATTTT
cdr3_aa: CASSLEFGEWNTIYF

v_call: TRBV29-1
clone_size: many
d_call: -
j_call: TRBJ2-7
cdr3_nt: TGCAGCGGTGGGACCACGTCCTACGAGCAGTACTTC
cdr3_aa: CSGGTTSYEQYF

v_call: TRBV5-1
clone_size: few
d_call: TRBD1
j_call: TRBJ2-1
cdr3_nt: TGCGCCAGCAGCAAAGGACAGGCTTCCTACAATGAGCAGTTCTTC
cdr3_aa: CASSKGQASYNEQFF

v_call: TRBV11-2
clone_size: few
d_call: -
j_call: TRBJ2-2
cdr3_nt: TGTGCCAGCAGCTTACGACGGAGCATGAACACCGGGGAGCTGTTTTTT
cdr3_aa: CASSLRRSMNTGELFF

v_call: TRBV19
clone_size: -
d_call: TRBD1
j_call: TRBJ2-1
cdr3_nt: TGTGCCAGTAGTATGGACAGGGGTACCGATGAGCAGTTCTTC
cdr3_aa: CASSMDRGTDEQFF